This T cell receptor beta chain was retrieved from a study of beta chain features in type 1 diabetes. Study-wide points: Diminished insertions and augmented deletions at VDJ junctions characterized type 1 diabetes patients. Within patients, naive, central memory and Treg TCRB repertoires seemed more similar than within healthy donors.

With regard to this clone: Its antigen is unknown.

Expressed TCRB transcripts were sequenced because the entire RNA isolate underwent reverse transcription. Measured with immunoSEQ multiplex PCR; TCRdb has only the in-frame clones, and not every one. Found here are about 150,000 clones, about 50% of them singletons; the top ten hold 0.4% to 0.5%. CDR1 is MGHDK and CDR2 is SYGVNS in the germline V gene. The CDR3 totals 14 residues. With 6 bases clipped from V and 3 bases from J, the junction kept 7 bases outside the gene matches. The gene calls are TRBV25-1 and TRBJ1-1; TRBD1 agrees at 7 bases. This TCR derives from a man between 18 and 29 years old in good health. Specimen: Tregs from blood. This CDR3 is CASSPDRRYTEAFF. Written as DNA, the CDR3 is TGTGCCAGCAGCCCGGACAGGAGATACACTGAAGCTTTCTTT.